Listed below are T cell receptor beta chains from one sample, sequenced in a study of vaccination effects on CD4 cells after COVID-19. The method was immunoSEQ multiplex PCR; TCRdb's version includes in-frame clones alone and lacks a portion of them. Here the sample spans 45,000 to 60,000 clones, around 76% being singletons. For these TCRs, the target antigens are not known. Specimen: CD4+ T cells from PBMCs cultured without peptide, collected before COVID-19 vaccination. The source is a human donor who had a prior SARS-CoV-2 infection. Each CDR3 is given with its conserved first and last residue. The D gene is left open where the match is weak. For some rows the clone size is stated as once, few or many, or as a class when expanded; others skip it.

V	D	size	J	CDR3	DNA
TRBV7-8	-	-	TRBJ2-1	CASSRQLSSYNEQFF	TGTGCCAGCAGCAGACAGCTTAGCTCCTACAATGAGCAGTTCTTC
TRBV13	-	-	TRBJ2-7	CASSSRLTLYEQYF	TGTGCCAGCAGCTCCCGACTAACTCTCTACGAGCAGTACTTC
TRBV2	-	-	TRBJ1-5	CASSPGEQQPQHF	TGTGCCAGCAGTCCAGGGGAGCAGCAGCCCCAGCATTTT
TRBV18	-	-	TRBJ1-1	CASSPAGDVNTEAFF	TGTGCCAGCTCACCAGCTGGGGACGTGAACACTGAAGCTTTCTTT
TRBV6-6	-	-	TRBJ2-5	CASSSGYSLETQYF	TGTGCCAGCAGCTCTGGCTACTCACTAGAGACCCAGTACTTC
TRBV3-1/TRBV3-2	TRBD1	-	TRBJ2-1	CASSQGTGDNEQFF	TGTGCCAGCAGCCAAGGGACAGGGGACAATGAGCAGTTCTTC
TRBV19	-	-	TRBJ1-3	CASSASRGNTIYF	TGTGCCAGTAGTGCCTCCCGGGGAAACACCATATATTTT
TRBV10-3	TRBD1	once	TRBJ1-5	CAISEFTGGGQPQHF	TGTGCCATCAGTGAGTTCACAGGGGGCGGTCAGCCCCAGCATTTT
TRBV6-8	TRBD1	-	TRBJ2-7	CASSYSDQRDSLSYEQYF	TGTGCCAGCAGTTACTCCGATCAACGGGACAGCCTATCCTACGAGCAGTACTTC
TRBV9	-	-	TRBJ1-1	CASSVDFGGVLNTEAFF	TGTGCCAGCAGCGTAGATTTTGGAGGGGTCTTGAACACTGAAGCTTTCTTT
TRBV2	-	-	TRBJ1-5	CASTEGNQPQHF	TGTGCCAGCACGGAAGGCAATCAGCCCCAGCATTTT
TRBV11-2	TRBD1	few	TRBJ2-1	CASSLGTGAYNEQFF	TGTGCCAGCAGCTTAGGGACAGGGGCCTACAATGAGCAGTTCTTC
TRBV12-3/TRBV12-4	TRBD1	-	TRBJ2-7	CASSLGQGYEQYF	TGTGCCAGCAGTTTAGGACAGGGCTACGAGCAGTACTTC
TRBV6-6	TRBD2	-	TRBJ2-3	CASSQQTSGRVNAPDTQYF	TGTGCCAGCAGTCAACAGACTAGCGGGAGGGTTAATGCGCCGGATACGCAGTATTTT
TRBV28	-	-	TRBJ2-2	CASGGSGELFF	TGTGCCAGCGGGGGGTCCGGGGAGCTGTTTTTT
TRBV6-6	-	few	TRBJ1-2	CASSSDTLGYTF	TGTGCCAGCAGTTCAGACACCCTGGGCTACACCTTC
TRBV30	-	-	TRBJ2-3	CAWKFGGATDTQYF	TGTGCCTGGAAATTCGGGGGTGCAACAGATACGCAGTATTTT
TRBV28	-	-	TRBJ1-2	CASSLGGRDYTF	TGTGCCAGCAGTTTGGGGGGGCGAGACTACACCTTC
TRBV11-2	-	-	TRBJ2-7	CASSSRRFGYEQYF	TGTGCCAGCAGCTCCCGGCGGTTTGGCTACGAGCAGTACTTC
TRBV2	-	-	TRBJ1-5	CASSDSTGGLQPQHF	TGTGCCAGCAGTGATTCGACCGGGGGCCTTCAGCCCCAGCATTTT
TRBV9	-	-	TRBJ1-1	CASSVGGENTEAFF	TGTGCCAGCAGCGTAGGGGGGGAGAACACTGAAGCTTTCTTT
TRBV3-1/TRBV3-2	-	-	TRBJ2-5	CASSQTRLEMETQYF	TGTGCCAGCAGCCAGACGAGACTAGAGATGGAGACCCAGTACTTC
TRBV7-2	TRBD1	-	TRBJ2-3	CASSRDRGMYF	TGTGCCAGCAGTAGGGACAGGGGGATGTATTTT
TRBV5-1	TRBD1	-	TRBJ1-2	CASSLETGIPNYGYTF	TGCGCCAGCAGCTTGGAGACAGGGATCCCGAACTATGGCTACACCTTC
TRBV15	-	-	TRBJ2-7	CATSLSAGREQYF	TGTGCCACCAGTTTGTCTGCAGGGAGGGAGCAGTACTTC
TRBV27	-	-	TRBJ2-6	CASSPQTGFSGANVLTF	TGTGCCAGCAGTCCACAGACAGGCTTCTCTGGGGCCAACGTCCTGACTTTC
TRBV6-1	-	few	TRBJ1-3	CASSEFGGENTIYF	TGTGCCAGCAGTGAATTCGGGGGGGAAAACACCATATATTTT
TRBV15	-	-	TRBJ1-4	CATSRDGDVNEKLFF	TGTGCCACCAGCAGAGACGGGGACGTTAATGAAAAACTGTTTTTT
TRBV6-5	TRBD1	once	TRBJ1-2	CASSYERQGVGGYTF	TGTGCCAGCAGTTACGAGCGACAGGGTGTTGGTGGCTACACCTTC
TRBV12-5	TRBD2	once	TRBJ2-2	CASGTGLAGIGELFF	TGTGCTAGTGGGACTGGACTAGCGGGGATCGGGGAGCTGTTTTTT
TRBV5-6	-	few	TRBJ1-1	CASSFPTGSTEAFF	TGTGCCAGCAGCTTCCCTACAGGGAGCACTGAAGCTTTCTTT
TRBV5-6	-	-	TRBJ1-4	CASKPRLGGKLFF	TGTGCCAGCAAACCCCGTTTGGGGGGAAAACTGTTTTTT
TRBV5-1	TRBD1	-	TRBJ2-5	CASSLVGTGEETQYF	TGCGCCAGCAGCTTGGTTGGGACAGGGGAAGAGACCCAGTACTTC
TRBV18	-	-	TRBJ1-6	CASSPASNSPLHF	TGTGCCAGCTCACCAGCCAGCAATTCACCCCTCCACTTT
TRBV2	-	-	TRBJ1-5	CASRVTPFSNQPQHF	TGTGCCAGCAGGGTCACACCTTTTAGCAATCAGCCCCAGCATTTT
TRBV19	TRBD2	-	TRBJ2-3	CASSTRTSSSTDTQYF	TGTGCCAGTAGTACCCGGACTAGCTCTAGCACAGATACGCAGTATTTT
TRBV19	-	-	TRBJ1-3	CASSIWYGNTIYF	TGTGCCAGTAGTATATGGTATGGAAACACCATATATTTT
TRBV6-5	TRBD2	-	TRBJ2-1	CASSNLAGVYEQFF	TGTGCCAGCAGTAACCTAGCGGGAGTGTATGAGCAGTTCTTC
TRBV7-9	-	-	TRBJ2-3	CACAWVGGDTQYF	TGTGCCTGTGCATGGGTGGGGGGAGATACGCAGTATTTT
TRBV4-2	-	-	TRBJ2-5	CASSRKGGGPSGETQYF	TGTGCCAGCAGCCGGAAGGGGGGGGGCCCGTCCGGAGAGACCCAGTACTTC
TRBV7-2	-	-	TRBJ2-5	CASSSQTVETQYF	TGTGCCAGCAGCTCCCAAACCGTGGAGACCCAGTACTTC
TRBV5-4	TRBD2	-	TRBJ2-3	CASSFYGGGSSTDTQYF	TGTGCCAGCAGCTTTTACGGGGGGGGTAGTAGCACAGATACGCAGTATTTT